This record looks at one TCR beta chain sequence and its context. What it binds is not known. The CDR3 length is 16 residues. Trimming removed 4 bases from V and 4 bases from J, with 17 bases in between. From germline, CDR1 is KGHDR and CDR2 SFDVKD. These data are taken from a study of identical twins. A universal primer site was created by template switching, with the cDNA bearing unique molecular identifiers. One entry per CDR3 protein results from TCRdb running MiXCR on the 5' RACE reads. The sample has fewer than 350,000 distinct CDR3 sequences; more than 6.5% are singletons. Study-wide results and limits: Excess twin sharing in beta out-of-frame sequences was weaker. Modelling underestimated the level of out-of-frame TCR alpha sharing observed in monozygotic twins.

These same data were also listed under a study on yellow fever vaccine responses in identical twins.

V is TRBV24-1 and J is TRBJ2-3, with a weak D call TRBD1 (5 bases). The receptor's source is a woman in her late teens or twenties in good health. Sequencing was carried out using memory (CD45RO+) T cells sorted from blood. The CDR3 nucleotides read TGTGCCACCAGTGACCTCGTGGCAGGGTCCGCAGATACGCAGTATTTT. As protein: CATSDLVAGSADTQYF.